These 21 T cell receptor beta chains share one sample of origin, sequenced in a study of cytomegalovirus exposure and HLA in healthy donors. Amplification used 60 Vbeta primers and 13 Jbeta primers. Sequencing used immunoSEQ multiplex PCR; TCRdb keeps in-frame clones, though not all of them. The sample holds some 150,000 clones; around 73% are singletons and the top ten take about 1.6%. The sample comprised PBMCs. The origin of the receptors is a female donor in good health and CMV-seronegative.

The chain joins TRBV9 to TRBJ2-7, with TRBD1 as a possible D gene (6 bases). The germline V gene has CDR1 SGDLS and CDR2 YYNGEE. The CDR3 totals 13 residues. V gave up 4 bases and J gave up 6 bases, with 14 bases separating them. This chain's CDR3 is CASSPKGDTEQYF. CDR3 in DNA: TGTGCCAGCAGCCCCAAGGGGGACACCGAGCAGTACTTC. Variable domain in full (rest from reference TRBV9 and TRBJ2-7): DSGVTQTPKHLITATGQRVTLRCSPRSGDLSVYWYQQSLDQGLQFLIQYYNGEERAKGNILERFSAQQFPDLHSELNLSSLELGDSALYFCASSPKGDTEQYFGPGTRLTVT.

This clone was observed a handful of times. The chain uses TRBV5-4 and TRBJ2-5; the D gene is possibly TRBD2 (6 bases). CDR3 size: 14 residues. Germline V gives CDR1 SGHNT, CDR2 YYREEE (reference sequence). V lost 4 bases to trimming and J lost 1 base, with 11 bases between them. CDR3 residues: CASSPHGGQETQYF. The CDR3 DNA is TGTGCCAGCAGCCCTCACGGGGGCCAAGAGACCCAGTACTTC.

The rearrangement uses TRBV7-9 and TRBJ2-3; TRBD2 matches 9 bases. CDR1 is SEHNR, CDR2 FQNEAQ, per germline (reference sequence). The junction had 10 bases not matched to a gene; V was cut back by 3 bases and J by 6 bases. CDR3 length: 16 amino acids. The CDR3 loop is CASSFQAGGPRDTQYF. The CDR3, as DNA: TGTGCCAGCAGCTTCCAGGCGGGGGGGCCTCGGGATACGCAGTATTTT.

The CDR3 nucleotides are TGTGCCAGCGCGGGTGATACGCAGTATTTT. The encoded protein is CASAGDTQYF. The J gene is TRBJ2-3, the V gene TRBV5-6; D might be TRBD2 (5 bases). CDR3 length equals 10 residues. Germline V lookup: CDR1 SGHDT, CDR2 YYEEEE. V dropped 7 bases and J dropped 6 bases, with 6 bases sitting between them. Full variable domain (remainder filled in from reference TRBV5-6 and TRBJ2-3): DAGVTQSPTHLIKTRGQQVTLRCSPKSGHDTVSWYQQALGQGPQFIFQYYEEEERQRGNFPDRFSGHQFPNYSSELNVNALLLGDSALYLCASAGDTQYFGPGTRLTVL.

This clone was observed a handful of times. This chain links TRBV6-6 with TRBJ1-3; 9 bases are shared with TRBD1. This CDR3 is 16 amino acids long. Trimming at V came to 4 bases and at J to 2 bases, leaving 6 bases not matched to a gene. Germline V lookup: CDR1 MNHNY, CDR2 SVGAGI (reference sequence). Here the CDR3 DNA reads TGTGCCAGCAGTTCCCGGGGACAGGGAGCTGGAAACACCATATATTTT. Its protein is CASSSRGQGAGNTIYF.

CDR3 in amino acids: CASSLPGQGNEQFF. The CDR3 nucleotides read TGCGCCAGCAGCTTACCGGGACAGGGTAATGAGCAGTTCTTC. V and J are TRBV5-1 and TRBJ2-1, with TRBD1 matching 9 bases. CDR3 length equals 14 residues. CDR1 and CDR2 from the germline V gene are SGHRS and YFSETQ. V lost 2 bases and J lost 7; bases outside the gene matches: 4.

This clone is a singleton in its sample. V is TRBV30 and J is TRBJ1-2, with D possibly TRBD1 on 5 matching bases. CDR3 length equals 15 residues. Trimming cost V 1 base and J 8 bases, with 20 bases left between them. Germline lookup yields CDR1 GTSNPN and CDR2 SVGIG (reference sequence). The CDR3 spells CAWSALGRKGYGYTF. Here the CDR3 DNA reads TGTGCCTGGAGTGCCCTCGGGCGGAAGGGGTACGGCTACACCTTC. The variable domain in full, with the rest retrieved from reference TRBV30 and TRBJ1-2, is SQTIHQWPATLVQPVGSPLSLECTVEGTSNPNLYWYRQAAGRGLQLLFYSVGIGQISSEVPQNLSASRPQDRQFILSSKKLLLSDSGFYLCAWSALGRKGYGYTFGSGTRLTVV.

CDR3 DNA: TGTGCCAGCAGTTCACCGGGACTAGGTTTCCCATGGCAGTATTTT. As protein: CASSSPGLGFPWQYF. The chain combines TRBV6-5 with TRBJ2-3; 8 bases agree with TRBD2. The junction had 14 bases not matched to a gene; V was cut back by 4 bases and J by 11 bases. The CDR3 length is 15 residues. Germline assignment: CDR1 MNHEY and CDR2 SVGAGI.

This clone was seen a handful of times. The chain employs TRBV27 and TRBJ1-1, with 10 bases lining up with TRBD1. The V gene end was trimmed by 3 bases and the J gene end by 5 bases; junction bases not matched to a gene: 9. The CDR3 spans 16 residues. Germline V lookup: CDR1 MNHEY, CDR2 SMNVEV (reference sequence). CDR3 nucleotide sequence: TGTGCCAGCAGTTTCACGACAGGGGGCGCGGGGACTGAAGCTTTCTTT. Translating gives CASSFTTGGAGTEAFF.

The chain carries TRBV5-1 and TRBJ2-2, with 8 bases that match TRBD2. Germline V gives CDR1 SGHRS, CDR2 YFSETQ. The CDR3 has 16 residues. With V trimmed by 0 bases and J by 1 base, 2 bases remained unmatched. CDR3 DNA sequence: TGCGCCAGCAGCTTGGTTAGCGGGATGAACACCGGGGAGCTGTTTTTT. Translating gives CASSLVSGMNTGELFF.

CDR3 region: CASSFYTGEWQPQHF. CDR3 nucleotides: TGTGCCAGCAGCTTTTATACAGGGGAGTGGCAGCCCCAGCATTTT. The rearrangement uses TRBV7-2 and TRBJ1-5; 7 bases are shared with TRBD1. Germline V gene sequence: CDR1 SGHTA, CDR2 FQGNSA. V shed 3 bases, J shed 7 bases, and the junction held 9 bases outside the gene matches. The CDR3 has 15 amino acids.

This sequence joins TRBV5-4 and TRBJ2-1; D is perhaps TRBD1 (7 bases). The CDR3 has 16 amino acids. V lost 0 bases and J 5 bases, leaving 15 bases between the germline ends. The germline V gene encodes CDR1 SGHNT and CDR2 YYREEE (reference sequence). CDR3 sequence (DNA): TGTGCCAGCAGCTTGGTGTGGGCAGGGGGGAACAATGAGCAGTTCTTC. Its translation: CASSLVWAGGNNEQFF.

This clone was seen a handful of times. This chain joins TRBV5-4 and TRBJ2-2; 12 nucleotides agree with TRBD2. The CDR3 spans 15 residues. J gave up 7 bases and V 3 bases, and 4 bases lay outside the gene matches. Germline lookup yields CDR1 SGHNT and CDR2 YYREEE (reference sequence). The CDR3 loop reads CASSSGTSGFGELFF. CDR3 nucleotide sequence: TGTGCCAGCAGCTCTGGGACTAGCGGGTTCGGGGAGCTGTTTTTT.

This sequence joins TRBV6-6 and TRBJ1-6; weak D call: TRBD1 (6 bases). The CDR3 extends over 15 amino acids. Trimming cost V 2 bases and J 10 bases, with 15 bases left between them. Germline CDR1 reads MNHNY; CDR2 reads SVGAGI (reference sequence). The CDR3 DNA follows: TGTGCCAGCAGTTACGCCCGGGACATCCGCTCACCCCTCCACTTT. Translated: CASSYARDIRSPLHF.

This sequence joins TRBV28 and TRBJ2-3; D ambiguous. The CDR3 runs 12 residues. Germline V lookup: CDR1 MDHEN, CDR2 SYDVKM. The ends were cut back, 5 bases at V and 4 bases at J, with 7 bases in the middle. CDR3 residues: CASSTSADTQYF. The CDR3 DNA is TGTGCCAGCAGTACAAGCGCAGATACGCAGTATTTT.

The J gene is TRBJ1-3, the V gene TRBV28, with 10 bases aligning to TRBD1. The CDR3 spans 15 residues. Trimming took 6 bases from V and 2 from J; bases not matched to a gene: 4. The germline V gene has CDR1 MDHEN and CDR2 SYDVKM. The CDR3 region is CASRTGGAAGNTIYF. As DNA, the CDR3 is TGTGCCAGCAGGACAGGGGGCGCGGCTGGAAACACCATATATTTT.

This chain joins TRBV6-5 and TRBJ1-2, with TRBD1 matching over 9 bases. CDR1 is MNHEY, CDR2 SVGAGI, per germline. The trim removed 4 bases at V and 8 bases at J, leaving 5 bases unmatched. This CDR3 region has 13 residues. CDR3 bases: TGTGCCAGCAGTTCGGGGACAGGGTGCGGCTACACCTTC. This gives the protein CASSSGTGCGYTF.

A word on this clone: At one of its ends the junction is not consistent with the germline gene, which may arise from a read error. The chain employs TRBV11-2 and TRBJ2-7; 8 bases agree with TRBD1. This CDR3 region has 13 residues. Germline V lookup: CDR1 SGHAT, CDR2 FQNNGV. CDR3 in DNA: TGTGCCAGCAGCCCTCGGACAGGGTTGGGATTAACCTTC. It specifies CASSPRTGLGLTF.

This chain links TRBV11-2 with TRBJ1-4; D is ambiguous. V lost 2 bases to trimming and J lost 4 bases, with 14 bases between them. The CDR3 length is 16 residues. CDR1 is SGHAT and CDR2 is FQNNGV in the germline V gene. The CDR3 loop reads CASSLRDLPFNEKLFF. The CDR3 DNA reads TGTGCCAGCAGCTTACGGGATCTTCCCTTTAATGAAAAACTGTTTTTT.

Comment on this clone: The junction shows a germline mismatch at one end, possibly a read error. The sample carries other DNA sequences with the same CDR3. This rearrangement joins TRBV4-1 to TRBJ1-2; possibly TRBD1 for D (5 bases). The germline V gene has CDR1 MGHRA and CDR2 YSYEKL. The CDR3 has 16 residues. Here the CDR3 reads CASSQEPTGLNYGYTF. As DNA, the CDR3 is TGTGCCAGCAGCCAAGAACCTACGGGACTGAACTATGGCTACACCTTC.

The rearrangement uses TRBV18 and TRBJ1-5; 7 bases are a match to TRBD1. Losses at the gene ends were 6 bases for V and 1 base for J; bases not matched to a gene: 12. The CDR3 is 17 amino acids. The V gene's germline CDR1 is KGHSH and CDR2 LQKENI. The CDR3: CASSQAEGAHSNQPQHF. CDR3 sequence (DNA): TGTGCCAGCTCCCAAGCGGAGGGGGCGCACAGCAATCAGCCCCAGCATTTT.